This T cell receptor (beta chain) was obtained from a study of chemoradiotherapy in HPV16-positive cancers. Study-level information: Candidate HPV-specific clones and shared TCR motifs came from two HPV16-positive patients. Study-level findings and limits: Only a couple of HPV16-positive patients supplied the functional HPV-specificity definition.

Repeated repertoire sampling spanned the course of chemoradiotherapy. As concerns this clone: The antigen is unknown. Its ends do not fully match the called genes, so a read error is possible.

The CDR3 has 14 residues. Germline V gene sequence: CDR1 ENHRY, CDR2 SYGVKD. Measured with immunoSEQ multiplex PCR; TCRdb has only the in-frame clones, and not every one. This sample has just over 25,000 clones, with around nine tenths found just once. This TCR derives from a human donor with HPV-associated anogenital cancer. The J gene is TRBJ2-2, the V gene TRBV10-3, with D possibly matching TRBD2 (6 bases). Here the sequenced sample was blood, taken from a patient who underwent chemoradiotherapy. CDR3 in DNA: TGTGCCATCACTGAGGGGACTCCGCCCGGGGAGCTGTTTTTT. It yields the protein CAITEGTPPGELFF.